This record covers a single TCR beta chain. Clones were read by immunoSEQ multiplex PCR, and TCRdb kept only the in-frame ones, dropping some. The sample yields about 270,000 clones, about nine tenths seen once. The record originates from a study of blood T cell repertoires in COVID-19. Germline V gives CDR1 MDHEN, CDR2 SYDVKM. The ends were cut back, 2 bases at V and 7 bases at J, with 12 bases in the middle. This CDR3 has 14 residues. The chain carries TRBV28 and TRBJ1-5; no clear D. Sequencing was carried out using PBMCs or T cells enriched from blood (not recorded which). The clonotype was recovered from a woman aged 45-60 years who had recovered from COVID-19. CDR3 loop: CASSLIRVSQPQHF. The DNA for the CDR3 is TGTGCCAGCAGTTTAATACGGGTAAGCCAGCCCCAGCATTTT.